Below, 20 T cell receptor beta chains from the same sample are listed, as sequenced in a study of blood T cell repertoires in COVID-19 (dated by TCRdb to the early 2020s). Libraries were built with the immunoSEQ multiplex PCR assay. The clones in this table, taken by TCRdb from immuneACCESS, are in-frame only. Not every clone is retained; where verified, under half of the shortfall comes from an unresolved V gene, and the cause of the rest is unknown. Present in this sample are roughly 66,000 clones, 84% of which were seen just once. The ten largest clones add up to 4.5% to 5.5% of the sample. The specimen sequenced was peripheral blood. The source of these receptors is a woman in her fifties or sixties with acute or convalescent COVID-19.

The V and J genes are TRBV19 and TRBJ1-5; no clear D. Germline-derived CDR1 and CDR2 are LNHDA and SQIVND (reference sequence). The CDR3 runs to 14 residues. V was shortened by 7 bases and J by 0 bases, with 10 bases between the two germline ends. CDR3 nucleotides: TGTGCCAGTACGGAGTTATATAGCAATCAGCCCCAGCATTTT. Translated: CASTELYSNQPQHF.

The V and J genes are TRBV19 and TRBJ2-6, with a possible D match to TRBD1 (5 bases). Looked up from germline, CDR1 is LNHDA and CDR2 is SQIVND (reference sequence). The length of the CDR3 is 18 residues. V was trimmed by 5 bases and J by 0 bases, leaving 17 bases between them. DNA of the CDR3: TGTGCCAGTAGTCCCCAGGGTCCCCTCAGCTCTGGGGCCAACGTCCTGACTTTC. This sequence encodes CASSPQGPLSSGANVLTF.

In its sample, this clone was seen once. This sequence joins TRBV14 and TRBJ1-6; a possible D gene is TRBD1 (5 bases). Trimming took 1 base from V and 4 from J, leaving 8 bases between them. CDR3 length equals 15 residues. Germline V gene sequence: CDR1 SGHDN, CDR2 FVKESK. The chain's CDR3 is CASSQGGLYNSPLHF. The CDR3 region has the DNA TGTGCCAGCAGCCAAGGGGGACTGTATAATTCACCCCTCCACTTT.

On this clone itself: Additional DNA sequences in this sample encode the identical CDR3. V usage is TRBV9 and J usage is TRBJ1-2; 10 bases line up with TRBD1. The length of the CDR3 is 13 residues. Germline CDR1 and CDR2: SGDLS and YYNGEE. V gave up 4 bases and J gave up 6 bases; unmatched junction bases: 3. CDR3 in DNA: TGTGCCAGCAGCCCCGGACAGGGGGATGGCTACACCTTC. Protein sequence: CASSPGQGDGYTF.

The rearrangement joins TRBV4-1 to TRBJ1-3; D remains unclear. V dropped 1 base and J dropped 4 bases, with 8 bases sitting between them. This CDR3 is 14 amino acids long. The germline gives CDR1 MGHRA, CDR2 YSYEKL. This CDR3 reads CASSQASLGNTIYF. As DNA, the CDR3 is TGCGCCAGCAGCCAAGCCAGTCTGGGAAACACCATATATTTT.

The gene calls are TRBV11-2 and TRBJ1-1; the D gene is possibly TRBD1 (6 bases). Germline CDR1 SGHAT, CDR2 FQNNGV. Trimming pared 8 bases from V and 4 bases from J, leaving 14 bases between. The CDR3 is 13 residues long. The CDR3 bases are TGTGCCAGCGCCCACAGGGAGGGCACTGAAGCTTTCTTT. Protein sequence: CASAHREGTEAFF.

The genes are TRBV10-3 and TRBJ1-2; the D is unclear. The CDR3 contains 11 residues. The germline V and J ends were trimmed by 6 bases and 4 bases, with 6 bases remaining between them. CDR1 and CDR2 from the germline V gene are ENHRY and SYGVKD. As DNA, the CDR3 is TGTGCCATCAGCGGGAGCTATGGCTACACCTTC. Its translation: CAISGSYGYTF.

The gene calls are TRBV27 and TRBJ2-5, with 7 nucleotides matching TRBD1. J gave up 5 bases and V 6 bases, and 9 bases lay outside the gene matches. CDR3 size: 14 residues. Germline V gene data show CDR1 as MNHEY and CDR2 as SMNVEV (reference sequence). CDR3 nucleotide sequence: TGTGCCAGCAGAATTAGACAGGGTAGCGAGACCCAGTACTTC. This codes for CASRIRQGSETQYF.

The V and J genes are TRBV6-5 and TRBJ1-2, with TRBD1 matching over 8 bases. This CDR3 is 14 amino acids long. J was trimmed by 4 bases and V by 5 bases; bases with no gene match: 6. Germline V lookup: CDR1 MNHEY, CDR2 SVGAGI. The CDR3 nucleotides read TGTGCCAGCAGTAAACTCACAGGGGGCTATGGCTACACCTTC. Translated: CASSKLTGGYGYTF.

The sample holds a few counts of this clone. The rearrangement joins TRBV19 to TRBJ1-4; 7 nucleotides line up with TRBD1. Germline CDR1 and CDR2: LNHDA and SQIVND (reference sequence). The length of the CDR3 is 13 residues. V lost 5 bases, J lost 10 bases, and 7 bases stayed unmatched. The CDR3 bases are TGTGCCAGTAGTGAAGGGGGCCAAGGAAAACTGTTTTTT. This gives the protein CASSEGGQGKLFF.

The chain carries TRBV5-5 and TRBJ1-5, with D hard to call. The CDR3 runs 14 residues. The V end was cut by 0 bases, the J end by 7 bases, with 11 bases between. Germline V CDR1 and CDR2: SGHKS, YYEKEE (reference sequence). CDR3 DNA: TGTGCCAGCAGCTTGGAGGCCGGGGTCCAGCCCCAGCATTTT. Residues: CASSLEAGVQPQHF.

In this sample, this clone turned up a few times. The rearrangement joins TRBV5-1 to TRBJ1-4, with 9 bases fitting TRBD1. The CDR3 spans 13 residues. Germline V gene data show CDR1 as SGHRS and CDR2 as YFSETQ. Trimming removed 5 bases from V and 4 bases from J; junction bases left unmatched: 0. The CDR3 loop reads CASRGQGNEKLFF. In nucleotides, the CDR3 is TGCGCCAGCAGGGGACAGGGTAATGAAAAACTGTTTTTT.

This clone has a single count. The rearrangement uses TRBV21-1 and TRBJ1-2. TRBV21-1 is assigned pseudogene status. CDR3 size: 14 residues. This chain's CDR3 is CASSKARPNYGYTF. CDR3 nucleotides: TGTGCCAGCAGCAAAGCGCGGCCGAACTATGGCTACACCTTC.

The CDR3 sequence: CATSGDSAPTEAFF. For the CDR3, the DNA is TGTGCCACCAGCGGGGACAGCGCTCCCACTGAAGCTTTCTTT. The chain employs TRBV15 and TRBJ1-1, with 7 bases identical to TRBD1. Germline CDR1 reads LNHNV; CDR2 reads YYDKDF (reference sequence). The V segment lost 5 bases and the J segment 4 bases; nucleotides outside the gene matches: 7. The CDR3 extends over 14 amino acids.

V usage is TRBV9 and J usage is TRBJ1-6; TRBD1 is a possible D gene (6 bases). The germline V gene encodes CDR1 SGDLS and CDR2 YYNGEE. The CDR3 runs 15 residues. Trimming took 3 bases from V and 1 from J, leaving 8 bases between them. CDR3: CASSAQGSYNSPLHF. As DNA, the CDR3 is TGTGCCAGCAGCGCCCAGGGGTCCTATAATTCACCCCTCCACTTT.

The chain uses TRBV12-3 or TRBV12-4 and TRBJ2-1, with 7 bases fitting TRBD2. Germline trimming cut 5 bases from V and 2 bases from J; bases unmatched to any gene: 0. CDR3 length equals 13 residues. The CDR3 DNA sequence: TGTGCCAGCAGTGCGGGGGCCTACAATGAGCAGTTCTTC. Amino acid sequence: CASSAGAYNEQFF.

V and J are TRBV30 and TRBJ1-2, with 10 bases identical to TRBD1. CDR1 and CDR2 (germline): GTSNPN, SVGIG (reference sequence). The CDR3 runs 16 residues. The V and J ends lost 3 bases and 8 bases, in that order; junction bases with no gene match: 15. CDR3 nucleotides: TGTGCCTGGAGCAAAAAACCGGGACAGGGGACGGGGGGCTACACCTTC. Its translation is CAWSKKPGQGTGGYTF.

The V gene is TRBV27, the J gene TRBJ1-5; D uncertain. V was cut by 3 bases and J by 6 bases, with 12 bases left in between. The CDR3 consists of 14 residues. In germline, CDR1 is MNHEY, CDR2 SMNVEV (reference sequence). This CDR3 is CASSFGPAGQPQHF. The CDR3 DNA is TGTGCCAGCAGTTTCGGACCCGCGGGTCAGCCCCAGCATTTT.

The chain couples TRBV16 to TRBJ2-7; 8 bases are shared with TRBD1. The CDR3 extends over 16 amino acids. Germline V gene lookup returns CDR1 KGHSY and CDR2 FQNENV. V was pared by 5 bases and J by 4 bases, with 13 bases of the junction left unmatched. The CDR3 is CASSFDWTGSTYEQYF. The DNA for the CDR3 is TGTGCCAGCAGCTTTGACTGGACAGGGTCCACTTACGAGCAGTACTTC.

The J gene is TRBJ1-6, the V gene TRBV27; D remains ambiguous. This CDR3 has 15 residues. Per germline, CDR1 MNHEY and CDR2 SMNVEV (reference sequence). The germline V and J ends were trimmed by 4 bases and 0 bases, with 7 bases remaining between them. Here the CDR3 reads CASSSRGSYNSPLHF. In DNA form, the CDR3 reads TGTGCCAGCAGTTCACGGGGCTCCTATAATTCACCCCTCCACTTT.